The entry that follows covers one T cell receptor (beta chain) sequence. It lacks a known antigen. No much larger clonotype is one base removed from it; base qualities were not supplied. This sample was included in a study of beta chain features in type 1 diabetes (dated by TCRdb to 2016 to 2019). With respect to the entire study: Patients and healthy donors did not differ in mean age, gender distribution, total cell number or subset yield. A total of under 140,000,000 sorted cells were examined across all samples, and the number of cells per subset was strongly correlated with RNA yield. In the study, recently diagnosed type 1 diabetes patients and matched healthy donors were compared on the TCRB repertoires of their sorted circulating CD4+ T cell subsets. Regulatory and stem cell-like memory subsets were obtained from only 8 patients and roughly 8 healthy donors, while naive and central memory subsets were obtained from all 30 or so donors. The research as a whole found: Type 1 diabetes patients showed a moderate but significant shortening of TCRB CDR3 length in all four CD4+ subsets. Because cDNA was sequenced instead of genomic DNA, activated cells with high expression could be over-represented, although the groups did not differ in activation or CD3 levels. Naive, central memory and regulatory TCRB repertoires appeared to be more similar among patients than among healthy donors. HLA sub-analyses involved small numbers of individuals, so any influence of HLA type on TCRB rearrangement remained unresolved. Shorter templates might be favored by PCR, yet because patient and control samples were amplified and corrected together, any such skew would affect both groups equally. Fewer insertions and more nucleotide deletions at VDJ recombination sites were observed in patients with type 1 diabetes, implying thymic rearrangement abnormalities.

From each donor, a single peripheral blood sample of about 116 mL on average was drawn into heparinised tubes. A BD FACSAria II and a panel including CD45RO, CCR7, CD25, CD127, CD95 and CD27 were used to sort naive, central memory, regulatory and stem cell-like memory CD4+ T cells. Every sorted population had a purity above 95%. PBMCs were isolated immediately by Lymphoprep density gradient centrifugation and stained directly without culture. To minimize batch effects, samples were stained and sorted in pairs, one healthy donor with one patient per experiment. All of the isolated RNA was reverse transcribed with the High Capacity cDNA Reverse Transcription Kit, so expressed TCRB transcripts were sequenced. Naive, central memory and regulatory T cell samples underwent deep immunoSEQ sequencing, averaging approximately 3.3 million total reads per sample. Sorted cells were lysed in RLT buffer, and RNA was extracted using DNase-treated RNeasy Micro or Mini kits according to cell number. Each cell subset was processed on its own to prevent cross-contamination, while patient and healthy donor samples were processed together. Using the immunoSEQ multiplex PCR, TCRB sequences were amplified from cDNA into 87-bp fragments spanning the CDR3 region. Sequencing of the amplicons was performed on the Illumina HiSeq platform. Processing in the source paper ran as follows. Synthetic template baselines were used to correct PCR bias computationally, reads within Hamming distance 2 were collapsed together, and singletons that could not be merged were discarded. By aligning reads against IMGT, V, D and J genes, CDR3 length, and insertions or deletions at six rearrangement sites were assigned. Within each subset, clonotype counts were normalized to the number of sorted cells before true diversity and Gini coefficients were calculated with the tcR R package. Repertoire sharing was quantified using the overlap coefficient calculated on TCRB nucleotide sequences. As a proxy for the pre-selection repertoire, out-of-frame TCRB sequences from naive cells were analyzed. Not all clones reach the TCRdb copy of this immuneACCESS table, which keeps in-frame sequences only. Checked studies attribute under half of the gap to unresolved V genes and leave the rest unexplained. The DNA gave D and trimming, while V, J and clone size come from that table. This sample has almost 350,000 clones in its table, and less than 20% of those were observed once. About 0.044% of the sample is held by the ten biggest clonotypes.

The germline ends are 12 bases apart after V is trimmed by 4 bases and J by 2 bases. Including the terminal cysteine and phenylalanine, the CDR3 comprises 15 residues. Just the 45-base CDR3 DNA is kept, in frame starting at base 1. The germline V gene encodes CDR1 SGHDT and CDR2 YYEEEE. The receptor's source is a woman between 18 and 29 years old in good health. The sequence links TRBV5-6 to TRBJ2-2, with no D gene named confidently. Sequencing was performed on naive CD4+ T cells from blood. What the cell subset or site label conveys for this sample: true naive CD4+ T cells. The DNA reads TGTGCCAGCAGCCTAGTCAGCCTTAACACCGGGGAGCTGTTTTTT. This codes for CASSLVSLNTGELFF.